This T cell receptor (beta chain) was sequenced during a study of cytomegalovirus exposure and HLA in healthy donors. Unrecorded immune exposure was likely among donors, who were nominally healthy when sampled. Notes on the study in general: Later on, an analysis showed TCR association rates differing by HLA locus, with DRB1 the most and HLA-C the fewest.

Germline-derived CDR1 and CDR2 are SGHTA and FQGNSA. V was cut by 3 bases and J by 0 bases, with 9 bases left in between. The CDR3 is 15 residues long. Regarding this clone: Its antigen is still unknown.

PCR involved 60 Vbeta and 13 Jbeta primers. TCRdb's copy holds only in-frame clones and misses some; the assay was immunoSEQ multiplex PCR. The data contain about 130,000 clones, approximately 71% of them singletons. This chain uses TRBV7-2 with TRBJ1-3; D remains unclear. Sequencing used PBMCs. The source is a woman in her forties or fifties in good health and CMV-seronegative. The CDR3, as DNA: TGTGCCAGCAGCTTGTCCGGGGTCTCTGGAAACACCATATATTTT. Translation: CASSLSGVSGNTIYF.